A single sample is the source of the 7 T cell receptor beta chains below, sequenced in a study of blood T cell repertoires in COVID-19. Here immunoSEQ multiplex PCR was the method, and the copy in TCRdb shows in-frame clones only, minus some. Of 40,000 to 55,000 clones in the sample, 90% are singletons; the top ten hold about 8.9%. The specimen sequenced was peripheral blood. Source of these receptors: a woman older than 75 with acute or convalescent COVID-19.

CDR3 sequence reads: CASSGQNNYEQYF. In DNA, the CDR3 is TGTGCCAGCTCAGGACAGAACAACTACGAGCAGTACTTC. The chain combines TRBV19 with TRBJ2-7; D is perhaps TRBD1 (6 bases). Germline assignment: CDR1 LNHDA and CDR2 SQIVND (reference sequence). The germline V and J ends were trimmed by 9 bases and 3 bases, with 15 bases remaining between them. The CDR3 sequence is 13 residues long.

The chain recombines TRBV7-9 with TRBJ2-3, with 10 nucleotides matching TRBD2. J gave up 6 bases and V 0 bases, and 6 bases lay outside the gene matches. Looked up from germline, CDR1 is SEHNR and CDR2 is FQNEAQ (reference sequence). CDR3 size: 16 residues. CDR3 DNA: TGTGCCAGCAGCTTAGCGTCCGGACTAGCGGCCGATACGCAGTATTTT. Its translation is CASSLASGLAADTQYF.

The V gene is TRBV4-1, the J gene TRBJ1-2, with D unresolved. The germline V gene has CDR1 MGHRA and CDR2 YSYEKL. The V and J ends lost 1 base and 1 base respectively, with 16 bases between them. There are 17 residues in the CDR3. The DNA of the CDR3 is TGCGCCAGCAGCCAAGTATTCCACACAACTAATAACTATGGCTACACCTTC. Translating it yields CASSQVFHTTNNYGYTF.

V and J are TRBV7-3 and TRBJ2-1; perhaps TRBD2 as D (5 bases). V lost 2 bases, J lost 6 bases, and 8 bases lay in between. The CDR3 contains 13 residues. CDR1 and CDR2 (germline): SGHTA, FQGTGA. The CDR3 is CASSLGLANEQFF. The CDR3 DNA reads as TGTGCCAGCAGCTTAGGACTTGCCAATGAGCAGTTCTTC.

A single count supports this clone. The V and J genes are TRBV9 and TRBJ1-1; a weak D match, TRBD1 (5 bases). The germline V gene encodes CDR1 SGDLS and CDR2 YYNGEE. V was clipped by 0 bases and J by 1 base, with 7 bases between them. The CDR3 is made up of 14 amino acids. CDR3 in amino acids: CASSVGGSNTEAFF. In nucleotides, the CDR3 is TGTGCCAGCAGCGTAGGGGGCTCGAACACTGAAGCTTTCTTT.

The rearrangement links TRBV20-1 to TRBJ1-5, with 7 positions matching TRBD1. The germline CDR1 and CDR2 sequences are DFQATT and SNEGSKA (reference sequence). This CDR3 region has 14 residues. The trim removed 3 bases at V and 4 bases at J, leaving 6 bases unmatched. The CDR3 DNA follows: TGCAGTGCTAGTCCTACACAGGGGAATCAGCCCCAGCATTTT. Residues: CSASPTQGNQPQHF.

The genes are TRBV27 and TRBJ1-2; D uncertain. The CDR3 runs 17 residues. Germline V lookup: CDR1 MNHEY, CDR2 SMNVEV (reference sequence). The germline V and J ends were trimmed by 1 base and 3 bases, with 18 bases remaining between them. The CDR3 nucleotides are TGTGCCAGCAGTTTATTTCAGTTGGGGAGCCAGGACTATGGCTACACCTTC. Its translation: CASSLFQLGSQDYGYTF.